This T cell receptor beta chain was captured by sequencing in a study of blood T cell repertoires in COVID-19. Germline-derived CDR1 and CDR2 are SNHLY and FYNNEI. The CDR3 contains 16 residues. The J segment lost 4 bases and the V segment lost 5 bases, leaving 7 bases of the junction unmatched. This table comes from immunoSEQ multiplex PCR, and its TCRdb copy is limited to in-frame clones, with some not included. The sample lists about 170,000 clones, approximately 82% occurring once. Material for sequencing was peripheral blood. The clonotype comes from a woman between 65 and 79 years old who had recovered from COVID-19. The chain has TRBV2 and TRBJ2-7; TRBD2 matches at 14 bases. CDR3 in DNA: TGTGCCAGCAGTCGACTAGCGGGGGGGGAGGGATACGAGCAGTACTTC. This codes for CASSRLAGGEGYEQYF.